The entry below gives a single TCR beta chain sequence along with its context. This entry is derived from a study of Ad26.COV2.S vaccination and SARS-CoV-2 variants. Looking at the study overall: Ad26.COV2.S shots went into the muscle once or twice, 56 days apart.

Treatment specified: around 19 received Ad26.COV2.S at low or high dose, single or two shots; about 5 received placebo; per-sample allocation not given. After the first vaccine or placebo injection, samples were drawn on day 63. Repertoires were generated with immunoSEQ multiplex PCR, while TCRdb's copy carries only in-frame clones and drops some. The sample yields under 600,000 clones, 80% to 90% seen once. The sequence was collected from a person aged 18 to 59 who received the Ad26.COV2.S COVID-19 vaccine or a placebo. Sequenced here: peripheral blood, sampled in a trial of Ad26.COV2.S vaccine versus placebo.

The CDR3 coding sequence is TGTGCCACCAGTGATTCTAGGACCAAAGGCCCCAGGACCGGGGAGCTGTTTTTT. Translation gives CATSDSRTKGPRTGELFF. The V gene is TRBV24-1, the J gene TRBJ2-2; D remains ambiguous. V dropped 2 bases and J dropped 5 bases, with 20 bases sitting between them. The CDR3 totals 18 residues. Per germline, CDR1 KGHDR and CDR2 SFDVKD.